This TCR beta chain was retrieved from a study of memory CD4+ T cells and cytomegalovirus serostatus. Findings of the study overall: Suggested: most of the CMV-linked TCR signature lies in CD4+ memory cells. About 40% of the roughly 160 known CMV-associated TCRbeta sequences appeared in CD4+ memory.

Single viable CD3+CD4+CD8-CD45RO+ cells were sorted as the memory CD4+ T cells. Produced via immunoSEQ multiplex PCR; TCRdb's table is partial and in-frame only. This sample has almost 55,000 clones, with around three quarters found just once. This clone showed up just a few times. Antigen specificity is unknown. Sequencing was performed on memory CD4+ T cells from blood. The TCR originated in an adult in good health and CMV-seronegative.

CDR3 nucleotide sequence: TGTGCCAGCAGCCCCTCGAGGGGAAGGACTGAAGCTTTCTTT. Translating it yields CASSPSRGRTEAFF. The chain has TRBV9 and TRBJ1-1; TRBD1 is a possible D gene (5 bases). Germline-derived CDR1 and CDR2 are SGDLS and YYNGEE. V was shortened by 4 bases and J by 5 bases, with 15 bases between the two germline ends. This CDR3 has 14 residues.